This T cell receptor beta chain was recovered during a study of cytomegalovirus exposure and HLA in healthy donors. Across the study: The study placed around 85% of its 350 to 450 genotyped donors in the Caucasian-associated ancestry cluster. Study-wide results and caveats: Within a later analysis, the majority of CMV-associated TCR beta chains appeared HLA-restricted. A list of roughly 180 TCR beta chains associated with cytomegalovirus was given.

With V trimmed by 7 bases and J by 6 bases, 10 bases remained unmatched. The CDR3 contains 16 residues. CDR1 is MNHNY, CDR2 SVGAGI, per germline (reference sequence). The PCR was carried out with 60 Vbeta primers and 13 Jbeta primers. Libraries were prepared by immunoSEQ multiplex PCR; TCRdb keeps only in-frame clonotypes and omits some of them. The repertoire holds around 94,000 clones, with approximately 76% as singletons. This clone was recorded once. Its antigen is unknown. This TCR came from a woman aged 55-75 years in good health and CMV-seropositive. This chain connects TRBV6-6 to TRBJ2-2; 11 bases line up with TRBD2. The material sequenced was PBMCs. In nucleotides, the CDR3 is TGTGCCAGCAAGGACGTAGCGGGAGGGCCGGCCGGGGAGCTGTTTTTT. This sequence encodes CASKDVAGGPAGELFF.